The 23 T cell receptor beta chains presented below share a single source sample, sequenced in a study of blood T cell repertoires in COVID-19. Profiling relied on immunoSEQ multiplex PCR, and the TCRdb table lists in-frame clones only, not all of them. The profile shows 100,000 to 150,000 clones, almost 80% of them singletons. The sequenced sample consisted of peripheral blood. The source of these receptors is a human donor in a cohort sampled during active COVID-19.

This sequence joins TRBV5-4 and TRBJ1-6, with 10 bases aligning to TRBD1. Losses at the gene ends were 6 bases for V and 10 bases for J; bases not matched to a gene: 7. The CDR3 consists of 14 residues. Germline CDR1 reads SGHNT; CDR2 reads YYREEE (reference sequence). The CDR3 nucleotides are TGTGCCAGCACCCTTCGGACAGGGGGATCACCCCTCCACTTT. Translated: CASTLRTGGSPLHF.

The V call is TRBV5-1, the J call TRBJ1-2; TRBD1 matches 8 bases. Losses at the gene ends were 5 bases for V and 2 bases for J; bases not matched to a gene: 5. Germline-derived CDR1 and CDR2 are SGHRS and YFSETQ. This CDR3 region has 14 residues. This CDR3 reads CASSSRTGNYGYTF. DNA of the CDR3: TGCGCCAGCAGTTCTCGGACAGGGAACTATGGCTACACCTTC.

The CDR3, as DNA: TGTGCCAGCAGCCGACAGGGGACGACTGAAGCTTTCTTT. Amino acid sequence: CASSRQGTTEAFF. V and J are TRBV7-3 and TRBJ1-1; the match to TRBD1 covers 8 bases. The germline gives CDR1 SGHTA, CDR2 FQGTGA. Losses at the gene ends were 5 bases for V and 5 bases for J; bases not matched to a gene: 4. This CDR3 comprises 13 residues.

The chain links TRBV24-1 to TRBJ2-1; 11 bases map to TRBD2. V lost 4 bases and J lost 5; bases outside the gene matches: 6. In germline, CDR1 is KGHDR, CDR2 SFDVKD. This CDR3 has 16 residues. CDR3 in amino acids: CATSDLTSGDDNEQFF. CDR3 nucleotides: TGTGCCACCAGTGACCTGACTAGCGGGGACGACAATGAGCAGTTCTTC.

Turning to this clone: The sample contains more than one DNA sequence encoding this CDR3. V usage is TRBV19 and J usage is TRBJ1-5; perhaps TRBD1 as D (5 bases). The V end was cut by 7 bases, the J end by 5 bases, with 15 bases between. Germline V gives CDR1 LNHDA, CDR2 SQIVND (reference sequence). CDR3 length: 14 amino acids. For the CDR3, the DNA is TGTGCCAGTACCCCGCGGGGGAGGGATCAGCCCCAGCATTTT. Amino acids: CASTPRGRDQPQHF.

This clone was seen more than once but under ten times. The chain uses TRBV7-2 and TRBJ1-6; TRBD1 is a possible D gene (5 bases). CDR1 SGHTA and CDR2 FQGNSA come from the germline V gene. The CDR3 extends over 14 amino acids. The V end was cut by 5 bases, the J end by 7 bases, with 12 bases between. The CDR3 DNA is TGTGCCAGCAGCCGTTCCGGGGGAAATTCACCCCTCCACTTT. Translation gives CASSRSGGNSPLHF. The entire variable domain, with the rest obtained from reference TRBV7-2 and TRBJ1-6, is as follows: GAGVSQSPSNKVTEKGKDVELRCDPISGHTALYWYRQSLGQGLEFLIYFQGNSAPDKSGLPSDRFSAERTGGSVSTLTIQRTQQEDSAVYLCASSRSGGNSPLHFGNGTRLTVT.

CDR3 bases: TGTGCCAGCAGCTTAAGGGACTCTCTGGATACGCAGTATTTT. It codes for CASSLRDSLDTQYF. This chain connects TRBV7-2 to TRBJ2-3; tentatively, D is TRBD2 (6 bases). The germline V gene encodes CDR1 SGHTA and CDR2 FQGNSA. This CDR3 spans 14 amino acids. Between the trimmed V and J ends, which lost 2 bases and 6 bases, there was a span of 12 bases.

This clone was seen a single time. The J gene is TRBJ2-1, the V gene TRBV7-3, with D perhaps matching TRBD2 (7 bases). The CDR3 length is 12 residues. CDR1 is SGHTA and CDR2 is FQGTGA in the germline V gene. Trimming took off 5 bases at V and 10 bases at J, with 12 bases between the two ends. CDR3 loop: CASSRGGGEQFF. Here the CDR3 DNA reads TGTGCCAGCAGCCGGGGAGGGGGAGAGCAGTTCTTC.

V and J are TRBV9 and TRBJ1-6; weak D call: TRBD1 (6 bases). The V and J ends lost 3 bases and 7 bases respectively, with 8 bases between them. Germline lookup yields CDR1 SGDLS and CDR2 YYNGEE. The CDR3 consists of 13 residues. CDR3 DNA: TGTGCCAGCAGCGCACAGGGAAATTCACCCCTCCACTTT. Protein product: CASSAQGNSPLHF.

The chain links TRBV24-1 to TRBJ2-5; D unresolved. Germline V gene lookup returns CDR1 KGHDR and CDR2 SFDVKD. The ends were cut back, 4 bases at V and 0 bases at J, with 5 bases in the middle. This CDR3 contains 13 residues. CDR3 nucleotide sequence: TGTGCCACCAGTGACCAGTACCAAGAGACCCAGTACTTC. Translation: CATSDQYQETQYF.

The chain is built from TRBV2 and TRBJ1-4; possibly TRBD1 for D (6 bases). Germline V gives CDR1 SNHLY, CDR2 FYNNEI. The CDR3 length is 13 residues. Deletions cut 7 bases from V and 6 bases from J, with 12 bases between. CDR3 region: CASTWGRDEKLFF. The CDR3 DNA is TGTGCCAGCACCTGGGGGCGGGATGAAAAACTGTTTTTT.

The chain combines TRBV15 with TRBJ2-5, with 8 positions matching TRBD2. CDR1 is LNHNV, CDR2 YYDKDF, per germline (reference sequence). V was pared by 2 bases and J by 7 bases, with 9 bases of the junction left unmatched. The CDR3 spans 15 residues. Written as DNA, the CDR3 is TGTGCCACCAGCAGAACAGTAGCGGGGATGGGGACCCAGTACTTC. Amino acid sequence: CATSRTVAGMGTQYF.

V gene TRBV10-1 combines with J gene TRBJ2-1; 14 positions agree with TRBD2. The CDR3 spans 17 residues. Germline trimming cut 2 bases from V and 9 bases from J; bases unmatched to any gene: 9. The V gene's germline CDR1 is WNHNN and CDR2 SYGVQD (reference sequence). CDR3 protein: CASSELRLAGGPSEQFF. Here the CDR3 DNA reads TGCGCCAGCAGTGAGCTTCGACTAGCGGGGGGGCCGAGTGAGCAGTTCTTC.

The genes are TRBV28 and TRBJ2-5, with 8 bases that match TRBD2. This CDR3 comprises 16 residues. Unmatched junction bases numbered 12, after V lost 2 bases and J lost 7 bases. Germline CDR1 and CDR2: MDHEN and SYDVKM. Written as DNA, the CDR3 is TGTGCCAGCAGTTTAGGTAGCGGGGCCCCCGATCGGACCCAGTACTTC. This encodes CASSLGSGAPDRTQYF.

J is TRBJ2-2 and V is TRBV29-1; maybe TRBD1 (6 bases). V was trimmed by 7 bases and J by 2 bases, leaving 14 bases between them. This CDR3 spans 14 amino acids. Looked up from germline, CDR1 is SQVTM and CDR2 is ANQGSEA. As DNA, the CDR3 is TGCAGCGCCGAGAGGGACACAAACACCGGGGAGCTGTTTTTT. Translation: CSAERDTNTGELFF.

The CDR3 is CASSLTGGRSEAFF. The CDR3, as DNA: TGTGCCAGCAGCCTGACAGGGGGCAGGTCTGAAGCTTTCTTT. The rearrangement joins TRBV14 to TRBJ1-1; TRBD1 agrees at 10 bases. With V trimmed by 4 bases and J by 6 bases, 5 bases remained unmatched. The CDR3 runs 14 residues. CDR1 SGHDN and CDR2 FVKESK come from the germline V gene.

The rearrangement joins TRBV7-8 to TRBJ1-6; D unclear. The CDR3 contains 13 residues. Trimming took 1 base from V and 15 from J, leaving 13 bases between them. Germline CDR1 reads SGHVS; CDR2 reads FQNEAQ. The CDR3 spells CASSLGGEGILHF. CDR3 in DNA: TGTGCCAGCAGCTTAGGAGGAGAGGGAATCCTCCACTTT.

This chain links TRBV7-9 with TRBJ2-2, with TRBD1 matching over 9 bases. Germline V CDR1 and CDR2: SEHNR, FQNEAQ (reference sequence). This CDR3 is 15 amino acids long. Trimming removed 8 bases from V and 1 base from J; junction bases left unmatched: 5. CDR3 amino acids: CASRNRGLNTGELFF. In DNA, the CDR3 is TGTGCCAGCCGGAACAGGGGGCTGAACACCGGGGAGCTGTTTTTT.

This clone has at least ten counts. The rearrangement links TRBV23-1 to TRBJ1-2; 10 bases are a match to TRBD1. Being an ORF, TRBV23-1 has a function that is uncertain. CDR3 length equals 13 residues. V dropped 4 bases and J dropped 6; count of bases not matched to a gene: 2. The CDR3 sequence is CASSLDRGHGYTF. Here the CDR3 DNA reads TGCGCCAGCAGTCTAGACAGGGGGCATGGCTACACCTTC.

This clone turned up a few times. Relative to the germline gene, one junction end is altered; a read error may explain this. The CDR3 loop is CASSYLAGWLIF. The CDR3 nucleotides read TGTGCCAGCAGTTACTTAGCGGGATGGTTAATCTTC. V is TRBV6-2 or TRBV6-3 and J is TRBJ2-1, with 8 bases lining up with TRBD2. In germline, CDR1 is MNHEY, CDR2 SVGEGT. The CDR3 contains 12 residues.

This chain connects TRBV14 to TRBJ2-1, with a weak D call TRBD2 (6 bases). From germline, CDR1 is SGHDN and CDR2 FVKESK. This CDR3 contains 14 residues. Trimming took off 3 bases at V and 8 bases at J, with 14 bases between the two ends. CDR3 bases: TGTGCCAGCAGCCATGGCCCGGGGGTCGATGAGCAGTTCTTC. It specifies CASSHGPGVDEQFF. The variable domain in full, with the rest retrieved from reference TRBV14 and TRBJ2-1, is EAGVTQFPSHSVIEKGQTVTLRCDPISGHDNLYWYRRVMGKEIKFLLHFVKESKQDESGMPNNRFLAERTGGTYSTLKVQPAELEDSGVYFCASSHGPGVDEQFFGPGTRLTVL.

The chain joins TRBV5-4 to TRBJ1-5, with D hard to call. The CDR3 contains 14 residues. Germline V gene data show CDR1 as SGHNT and CDR2 as YYREEE (reference sequence). Trimming shortened V by 3 bases and J by 3 bases, and 10 bases separated the two germline ends. CDR3 nucleotides: TGTGCCAGCAGCTCGAGCCCCCTCAATCAGCCCCAGCATTTT. Protein: CASSSSPLNQPQHF. The full variable domain, its missing parts supplied by reference TRBV5-4 and TRBJ1-5, is ETGVTQSPTHLIKTRGQQVTLRCSSQSGHNTVSWYQQALGQGPQFIFQYYREEENGRGNFPPRFSGLQFPNYSSELNVNALELDDSALYLCASSSSPLNQPQHFGDGTRLSIL.

DNA of the CDR3: TGTGCCAGCAGCTTAGCGATAGGCGGGATTAATGACGAGCAGTACTTC. This encodes CASSLAIGGINDEQYF. The rearrangement uses TRBV7-9 and TRBJ2-7; possible D gene TRBD2, 6 bases. The CDR3 length is 16 residues. V shed 0 bases and J shed 5 bases, with 17 bases lying between them. Looked up from germline, CDR1 is SEHNR and CDR2 is FQNEAQ (reference sequence).